This T cell receptor beta chain was identified in a study of OX40 agonist ivuxolimab in advanced cancers. The study in broad terms: Ivuxolimab was an agonistic, fully human IgG2 monoclonal antibody directed against OX40 (CD134), a costimulatory receptor. Intravenous ivuxolimab was administered to patients every 2 weeks at six dose levels: 0.01, 0.1, 0.3, 1.5, 3 and 10 mg/kg. Of the roughly 51 patients in dose escalation, 19 had hepatocellular carcinoma, roughly 15 had melanoma, 9 had renal cell carcinoma and 9 had head and neck cancer. A male proportion of roughly 80% and a mean age of approximately 62 years, ranging from 23 to 79, were recorded for the dose-escalation cohort. Patients were allowed to have had prior anti-PD-1, anti-PD-L1 or anti-CTLA-4 therapy, and around 41% of the dose-escalation patients had previously received checkpoint inhibitors. Partial responses occurred in three dose-escalation patients, of whom one had hepatocellular carcinoma and two had cutaneous melanoma. The purpose of peripheral TCRbeta sequencing was to test whether ivuxolimab changed TCR sequence diversity and led to clonal T-cell expansion. The paper covers the monotherapy dose-escalation part of the phase I ivuxolimab trial, which included N ≈ 50 patients. The investigation overall reported the following: Low levels of normalized T-cell clonal expansion were also seen in some patients who did not respond. Partial responders in the 0.1-3.0 mg/kg groups had among the lowest normalized peripheral clonal expansion, especially among CD8+ T cells. After ivuxolimab, CD8+ T cells had more expanded clones than CD4+ T cells on average. Antigen specificity was not determined for the clonally expanded peripheral T cells. At doses of 0.1 to 3.0 mg/kg, clonal expansion of both CD4+ and CD8+ blood T cells was observed from baseline to week 6.

Patients with a history of autoimmune disease or receiving systemic immunosuppression were excluded from the trial. Peripheral blood for TCR sequencing was drawn from every dose cohort at baseline, at cycle 4 day 1 and at cycle 7 day 1. Samples came from an open-label, multicenter, first-in-human phase I dose-escalation trial of ivuxolimab. The trial enrolled adults with locally advanced or metastatic head and neck squamous cell, hepatocellular, melanoma or renal cell carcinoma. Before TCR sequencing, CD4+ T cells and CD8+ T cells from peripheral blood were sorted into separate populations. In regard to this clone: What this receptor recognizes is not known. No base qualities exist here, and no much larger clone lies one base off it.

For sequencing of the TCRbeta CDR3 region, genomic DNA was extracted from the sorted cells. TCRbeta CDR3 regions were sequenced using the immunoSEQ Assay. In TCRdb, the immuneACCESS table is reduced to in-frame sequences with V and J assigned. These tables do not hold every clone; where another copy was compared, an unresolved V gene accounts for under half, and the others remain unexplained. Present in this sample are 55,000 to 60,000 clones, over 90% of which were seen just once. 15% to 20% of the sample goes to the ten largest clones. At the junction V is shortened by 6 bases and J by 7 bases; bases outside the gene matches: 8. For CDR1 and CDR2, the germline V gene lists MDHEN and SYDVKM. From cysteine to phenylalanine, the CDR3 is 13 amino acids long. Just CDR3 DNA is preserved here, 39 bases in frame from base 1.

This specimen consisted of CD4+ or CD8+ T cells sorted from blood, obtained in a trial of the OX40 agonist ivuxolimab. This sequence was found in an adult with an advanced solid tumor such as melanoma, head and neck, liver or kidney cancer. The chain joins TRBV28 to TRBJ1-1; 7 junctional bases match TRBD1. DNA sequence: TGTGCCAGCAGGGCGACAGGGTCGATTGAAGCTTTCTTT. Its protein reads: CASRATGSIEAFF.